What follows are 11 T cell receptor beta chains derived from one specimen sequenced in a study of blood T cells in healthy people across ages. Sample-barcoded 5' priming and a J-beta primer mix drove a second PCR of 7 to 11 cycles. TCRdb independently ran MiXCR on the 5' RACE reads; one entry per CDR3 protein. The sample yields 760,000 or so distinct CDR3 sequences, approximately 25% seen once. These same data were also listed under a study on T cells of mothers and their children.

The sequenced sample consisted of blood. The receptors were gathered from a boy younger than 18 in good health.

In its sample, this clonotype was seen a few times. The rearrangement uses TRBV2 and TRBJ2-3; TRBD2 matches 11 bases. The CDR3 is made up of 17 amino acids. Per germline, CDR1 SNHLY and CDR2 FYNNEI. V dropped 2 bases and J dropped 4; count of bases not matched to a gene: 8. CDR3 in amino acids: CASSEPPLAGVADTQYF. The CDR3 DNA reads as TGTGCCAGCAGTGAACCCCCACTAGCGGGGGTGGCAGATACGCAGTATTTT.

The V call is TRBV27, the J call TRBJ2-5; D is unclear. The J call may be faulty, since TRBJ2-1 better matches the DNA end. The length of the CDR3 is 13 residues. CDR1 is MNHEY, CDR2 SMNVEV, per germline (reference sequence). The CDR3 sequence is CASSLERGNEQFF. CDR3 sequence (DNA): TGTGCCAGCAGTTTAGAGCGTGGGAATGAGCAGTTCTTC.

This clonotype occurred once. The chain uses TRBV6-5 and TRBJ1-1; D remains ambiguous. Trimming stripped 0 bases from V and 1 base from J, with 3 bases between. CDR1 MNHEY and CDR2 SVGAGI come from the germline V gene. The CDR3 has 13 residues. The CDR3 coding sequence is TGTGCCAGCAGTTACTCAGAGAACACTGAAGCTTTCTTT. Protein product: CASSYSENTEAFF.

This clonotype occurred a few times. The CDR3 DNA sequence: TGCAGTGCTCAACCGGGACAGCTCTCCTACGAGCAGTACTTC. Its translation: CSAQPGQLSYEQYF. The chain couples TRBV20-1 to TRBJ2-7, with 7 bases fitting TRBD1. Germline V gives CDR1 DFQATT, CDR2 SNEGSKA (reference sequence). With V trimmed by 5 bases and J by 0 bases, 7 bases remained unmatched. This CDR3 has 14 residues.

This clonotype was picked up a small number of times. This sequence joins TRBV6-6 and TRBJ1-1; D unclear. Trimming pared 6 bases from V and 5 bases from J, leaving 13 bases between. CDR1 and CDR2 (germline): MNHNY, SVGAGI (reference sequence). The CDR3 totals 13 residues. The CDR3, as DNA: TGTGCCAGCAGCATCCCTCTTCAGACTGAAGCTTTCTTT. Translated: CASSIPLQTEAFF.

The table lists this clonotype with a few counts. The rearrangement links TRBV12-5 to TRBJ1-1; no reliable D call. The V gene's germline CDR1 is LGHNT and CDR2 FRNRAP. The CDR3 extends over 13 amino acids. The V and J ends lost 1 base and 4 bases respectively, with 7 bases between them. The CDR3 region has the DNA TGTGCTAGTGGTTTGGACAAGCCCACTGAAGCTTTCTTT. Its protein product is CASGLDKPTEAFF.

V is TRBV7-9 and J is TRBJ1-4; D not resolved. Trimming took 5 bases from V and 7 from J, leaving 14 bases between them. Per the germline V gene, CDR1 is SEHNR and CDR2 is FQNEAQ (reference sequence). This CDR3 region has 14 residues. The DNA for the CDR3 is TGTGCCAGCAGCCGGGATTCAGTAGGTGAAAAACTGTTTTTT. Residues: CASSRDSVGEKLFF.

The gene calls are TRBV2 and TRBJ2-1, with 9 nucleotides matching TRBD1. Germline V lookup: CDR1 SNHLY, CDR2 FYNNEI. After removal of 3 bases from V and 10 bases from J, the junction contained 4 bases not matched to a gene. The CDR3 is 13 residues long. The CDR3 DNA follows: TGTGCCAGCAGTGATGGGACAGGGTACGAGCAGTTCTTC. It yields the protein CASSDGTGYEQFF.

The CDR3 DNA reads TGCAGTGCCCGTCAGGACATAAAACCAAATGGCTACACCTTC. Residues: CSARQDIKPNGYTF. The J gene is TRBJ1-2, the V gene TRBV20-1; tentative D call: TRBD1 (5 bases). Germline-derived CDR1 and CDR2 are DFQATT and SNEGSKA (reference sequence). The CDR3 covers 14 residues. Trimming shortened V by 6 bases and J by 6 bases, and 20 bases separated the two germline ends.

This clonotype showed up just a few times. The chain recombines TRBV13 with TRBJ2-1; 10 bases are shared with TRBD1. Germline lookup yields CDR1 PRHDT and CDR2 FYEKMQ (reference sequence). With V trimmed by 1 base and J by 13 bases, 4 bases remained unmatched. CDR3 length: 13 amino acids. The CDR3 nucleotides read TGTGCCAGCAGCTTAGAGGGACAGGGGACTCAGTTCTTC. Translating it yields CASSLEGQGTQFF.

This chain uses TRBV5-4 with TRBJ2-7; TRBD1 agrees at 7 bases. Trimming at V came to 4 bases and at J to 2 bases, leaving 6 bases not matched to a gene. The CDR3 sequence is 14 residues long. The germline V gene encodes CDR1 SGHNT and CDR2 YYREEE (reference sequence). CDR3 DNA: TGTGCCAGCAGCCACCCGGGACAGACCTACGAGCAGTACTTC. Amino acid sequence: CASSHPGQTYEQYF. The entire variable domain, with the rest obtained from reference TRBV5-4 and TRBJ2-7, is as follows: ETGVTQSPTHLIKTRGQQVTLRCSSQSGHNTVSWYQQALGQGPQFIFQYYREEENGRGNFPPRFSGLQFPNYSSELNVNALELDDSALYLCASSHPGQTYEQYFGPGTRLTVT.